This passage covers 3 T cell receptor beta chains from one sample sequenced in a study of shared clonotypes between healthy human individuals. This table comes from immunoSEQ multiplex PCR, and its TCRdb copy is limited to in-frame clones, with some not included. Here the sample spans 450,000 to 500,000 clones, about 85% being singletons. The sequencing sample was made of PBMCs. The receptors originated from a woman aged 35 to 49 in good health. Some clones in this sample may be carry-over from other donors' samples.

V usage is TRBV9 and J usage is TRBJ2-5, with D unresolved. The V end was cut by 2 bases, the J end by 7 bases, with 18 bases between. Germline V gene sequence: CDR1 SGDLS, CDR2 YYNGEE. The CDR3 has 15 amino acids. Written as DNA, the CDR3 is TGTGCCAGCAGCGTTGCCGCGTTGGGCTTAGGGACCCAGTACTTC. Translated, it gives CASSVAALGLGTQYF. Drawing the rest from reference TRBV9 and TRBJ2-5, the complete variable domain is DSGVTQTPKHLITATGQRVTLRCSPRSGDLSVYWYQQSLDQGLQFLIQYYNGEERAKGNILERFSAQQFPDLHSELNLSSLELGDSALYFCASSVAALGLGTQYFGPGTRLLVL.

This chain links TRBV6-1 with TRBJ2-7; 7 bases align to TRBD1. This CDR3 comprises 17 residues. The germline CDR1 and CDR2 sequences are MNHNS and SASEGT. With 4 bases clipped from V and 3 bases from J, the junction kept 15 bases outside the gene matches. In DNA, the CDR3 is TGTGCCAGCAGTGGTTTGGGGACCACAGGGGTAGGCTACGAGCAGTACTTC. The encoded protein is CASSGLGTTGVGYEQYF.

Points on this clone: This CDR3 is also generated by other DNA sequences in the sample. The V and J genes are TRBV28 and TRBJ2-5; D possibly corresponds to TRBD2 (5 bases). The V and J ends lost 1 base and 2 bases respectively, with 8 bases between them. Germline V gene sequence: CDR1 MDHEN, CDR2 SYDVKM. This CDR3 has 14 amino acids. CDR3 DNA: TGTGCCAGCAGTTTATCCCCGGGGCAAGAGACCCAGTACTTC. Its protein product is CASSLSPGQETQYF.